Shown below are 20 T cell receptor beta chains from a single sample sequenced in a study of T cell responses to AZD1222 COVID-19 vaccine. Sequencing was performed with immunoSEQ multiplex PCR; in TCRdb, only in-frame clones are kept and a portion is missing. The sample carries 140,000 to 150,000 clones, 90% to 95% recorded once. Here the sequenced sample was peripheral blood, taken on day 0 of MenACWY control vaccination. These receptors were taken from an adult in good health.

The sample holds one count of this clone. The CDR3: CASSPPGFTRQFF. DNA of the CDR3: TGTGCCAGCAGTCCACCGGGGTTTACTCGGCAGTTCTTC. The V gene is TRBV7-6, the J gene TRBJ2-1; tentatively, D is TRBD2 (5 bases). CDR1 is SGHVS, CDR2 FNYEAQ, per germline. The CDR3 totals 13 residues. Trimming removed 6 bases at V and 12 bases at J, with 18 bases between.

The CDR3 reads CASGLKTGGYGYTF. In nucleotides, the CDR3 is TGTGCCAGCGGCCTCAAGACAGGAGGCTATGGCTACACCTTC. The chain links TRBV6-5 to TRBJ1-2; maybe TRBD1 (6 bases). Germline lookup yields CDR1 MNHEY and CDR2 SVGAGI. This CDR3 region has 14 residues. The V end was cut by 8 bases, the J end by 4 bases, with 17 bases between.

In its sample, this clone was seen once. The gene calls are TRBV10-1 and TRBJ2-1; the D is unclear. CDR1 WNHNN and CDR2 SYGVQD come from the germline V gene (reference sequence). The CDR3 runs 15 residues. The germline V and J ends were trimmed by 0 bases and 6 bases, with 12 bases remaining between them. CDR3 region: CASSESVKVGNEQFF. The CDR3 coding sequence is TGCGCCAGCAGTGAGTCCGTTAAGGTGGGCAATGAGCAGTTCTTC.

This chain uses TRBV6-4 with TRBJ1-5, with 8 bases matching TRBD1. There are 14 residues in the CDR3. With V trimmed by 6 bases and J by 7 bases, 8 bases remained unmatched. Germline CDR1 is MRHNA and CDR2 is SNTAGT. The CDR3 nucleotides read TGTGCCAGCAGGGTCGGACAGGGTCCACAGCCCCAGCATTTT. Its protein is CASRVGQGPQPQHF.

The chain recombines TRBV18 with TRBJ1-5; D might be TRBD1 (5 bases). Germline values: CDR1 KGHSH, CDR2 LQKENI. This CDR3 is 15 amino acids long. V dropped 4 bases and J dropped 5 bases, with 15 bases sitting between them. CDR3 protein: CASSLYLGEDQPQHF. The CDR3 DNA sequence: TGTGCCAGCTCACTCTACCTAGGGGAAGATCAGCCCCAGCATTTT.

The V and J genes are TRBV27 and TRBJ1-2; D gene uncertain. The CDR3 is 15 amino acids. V dropped 3 bases and J dropped 5 bases, with 16 bases sitting between them. Germline V gene lookup returns CDR1 MNHEY and CDR2 SMNVEV (reference sequence). The CDR3 DNA reads as TGTGCCAGCAGTTTTAGAAAGGTGGACCCTTATGGCTACACCTTC. It translates to CASSFRKVDPYGYTF.

V and J are TRBV10-2 and TRBJ2-1, with 8 bases aligning to TRBD2. The V and J ends lost 4 bases and 6 bases, in that order; junction bases with no gene match: 17. This CDR3 contains 18 residues. Germline CDR1 reads WSHSY; CDR2 reads SAAADI. The CDR3 DNA reads as TGCGCCAGCAGTGGCCGTTGGGCGGGGGGCCCCAGAGGCAATGAGCAGTTCTTC. Translated: CASSGRWAGGPRGNEQFF.

For this clone: A read error may account for a junction end that differs from germline. The CDR3: CASSLAGQGGFEAFF. CDR3 DNA sequence: TGTGCCAGCAGCCTAGCCGGACAGGGAGGGTTTGAAGCTTTCTTT. The chain has TRBV7-2 and TRBJ1-1; TRBD1 matches at 8 bases. There are 15 residues in the CDR3. CDR1 and CDR2 (germline): SGHTA, FQGNSA.

The chain employs TRBV27 and TRBJ2-1; 7 bases match TRBD1. The CDR3 loop spans 14 amino acids. With V trimmed by 3 bases and J by 3 bases, 2 bases remained unmatched. Germline V gives CDR1 MNHEY, CDR2 SMNVEV (reference sequence). The CDR3 DNA sequence: TGTGCCAGCAGTTTCCGGGACAGCTACAATGAGCAGTTCTTC. Translation: CASSFRDSYNEQFF.

The V call is TRBV5-1, the J call TRBJ1-1; TRBD1 matches 10 bases. Trimming took 3 bases from V and 7 from J; bases not matched to a gene: 6. The length of the CDR3 is 14 residues. In germline, CDR1 is SGHRS, CDR2 YFSETQ. CDR3 DNA: TGCGCCAGCAGCTCGGGACAGGGGATAAATGAAGCTTTCTTT. This gives the protein CASSSGQGINEAFF. Supplemented by reference TRBV5-1 and TRBJ1-1, the full variable domain reads KAGVTQTPRYLIKTRGQQVTLSCSPISGHRSVSWYQQTPGQGLQFLFEYFSETQRNKGNFPGRFSGRQFSNSRSEMNVSTLELGDSALYLCASSSGQGINEAFFGQGTRLTVV.

The rearrangement joins TRBV2 to TRBJ1-2, with 7 bases identical to TRBD1. The CDR3 has 13 residues. Germline-derived CDR1 and CDR2 are SNHLY and FYNNEI. Trimming removed 8 bases from V and 8 bases from J; junction bases left unmatched: 11. CDR3 sequence: CASDPGQQRGYTF. The CDR3 coding sequence is TGTGCCAGCGACCCGGGACAGCAAAGGGGCTACACCTTC.

This clone was observed a single time. The gene calls are TRBV18 and TRBJ1-1; 10 bases align to TRBD1. The CDR3 sequence is 17 residues long. Germline V CDR1 and CDR2: KGHSH, LQKENI. V shed 0 bases and J 1 base; nucleotides not matched to a gene: 5. CDR3 nucleotide sequence: TGTGCCAGCTCACCACCGGACAGGGGGGGACCGAACACTGAAGCTTTCTTT. Translated: CASSPPDRGGPNTEAFF.

J is TRBJ1-5 and V is TRBV6-6; D is undetermined. The CDR3 spans 12 residues. Germline CDR1 reads MNHNY; CDR2 reads SVGAGI (reference sequence). Trimming cost V 7 bases and J 4 bases, with 8 bases left between them. This chain's CDR3 is CASTQGNQPQHF. In nucleotides, the CDR3 is TGTGCCAGCACCCAAGGGAATCAGCCCCAGCATTTT.

At least ten counts were recorded for this clone. The chain has TRBV3-1 (or the pseudogene TRBV3-2) and TRBJ2-6; D is unresolved. The CDR3 totals 17 residues. The V end was cut by 2 bases, the J end by 1 base, with 12 bases between. CDR1 is LGHDT, CDR2 YNNKEL, per germline (reference sequence). The CDR3 bases are TGTGCCAGCAGCCAAAGTAATGTCGGGTCTGGGGCCAACGTCCTGACTTTC. Translating gives CASSQSNVGSGANVLTF.

This chain connects TRBV6-5 to TRBJ2-7; D is perhaps TRBD2 (5 bases). The CDR3 is 12 residues long. V gave up 6 bases and J gave up 2 bases, with 8 bases separating them. Germline V gene lookup returns CDR1 MNHEY and CDR2 SVGAGI. For the CDR3, the DNA is TGTGCCAGCAGGTCGGGGACCTACGAGCAGTACTTC. Its translation: CASRSGTYEQYF.

This chain links TRBV5-6 with TRBJ1-2; D perhaps matches TRBD1 (6 bases). The CDR3 totals 15 residues. V lost 4 bases to trimming and J lost 2 bases, with 15 bases between them. Germline CDR1 SGHDT, CDR2 YYEEEE. The CDR3 region is CASSTTGFENYGYTF. The CDR3 region has the DNA TGTGCCAGCAGCACTACAGGGTTTGAGAACTATGGCTACACCTTC.

The chain recombines TRBV10-1 with TRBJ2-5; D gene ambiguous. The germline gives CDR1 WNHNN, CDR2 SYGVQD (reference sequence). Trimming pared 3 bases from V and 5 bases from J, leaving 10 bases between. This CDR3 has 13 residues. The CDR3 region is CASSDNPRETQYF. CDR3 bases: TGCGCCAGCAGTGATAATCCGAGGGAGACCCAGTACTTC.

This clone was recorded only once. The chain joins TRBV4-1 to TRBJ1-1, with 8 bases lining up with TRBD1. This CDR3 is built from 14 residues. Trimming cost V 4 bases and J 5 bases; bases outside gene matches: 6. Germline lookup yields CDR1 MGHRA and CDR2 YSYEKL. CDR3 nucleotides: TGCGCCAGCAGCCCGCGGACAGGGCAAACTGAAGCTTTCTTT. Its protein is CASSPRTGQTEAFF.

The chain recombines TRBV7-6 with TRBJ2-2; 11 bases match TRBD1. The germline V gene has CDR1 SGHVS and CDR2 FNYEAQ. This CDR3 is 16 amino acids long. V shed 5 bases and J 5 bases; nucleotides not matched to a gene: 7. The CDR3 DNA follows: TGTGCCAGCAGCGACCGGGACAGGGGGGGGACCGGGGAGCTGTTTTTT. It codes for CASSDRDRGGTGELFF.

The rearrangement links TRBV3-1 (or the pseudogene TRBV3-2) to TRBJ1-2, with D maybe TRBD1 (5 bases). Germline V lookup: CDR1 LGHDT, CDR2 YNNKEL (reference sequence). This CDR3 has 12 amino acids. Trimming removed 4 bases at V and 3 bases at J, with 6 bases between. CDR3: CASSPGHYGYTF. In DNA, the CDR3 is TGTGCCAGCAGCCCGGGACACTATGGCTACACCTTC.